A single T cell receptor (beta chain) is shown here with its context. This sample stems from a study of blood T cell repertoires in COVID-19. In the study overall: Acute and convalescent COVID-19 specimens originated in the United States, Italy and Spain. PBMCs, B-cell-depleted T cells, or T cells provided the cDNA or gDNA that made up the material.

The CDR3 contains 15 residues. In the original processing: Estimated nucleated cell counts came from reference gene primer amplification. Profiling relied on immunoSEQ multiplex PCR, and the TCRdb table lists in-frame clones only, not all of them. V, J and clone size reflect that table, while D and trimming were determined from the DNA. The sample includes 70,000 to 95,000 clones, 80% to 90% seen only once; the top ten take 10% to 15%. The sequencing input was peripheral blood. This sequence was found in a human donor in a cohort sampled during active COVID-19. The J gene is TRBJ2-7, the V gene TRBV21-1; the table's D call, TRBD1, was not checked against the DNA. TRBV21-1 is given as a pseudogene. In nucleotides, the CDR3 is TGTGCCAGCAGAGGTCGCAGGGTGCGTTCCTACGAGCAGTACTTC. This translates into CASRGRRVRSYEQYF.